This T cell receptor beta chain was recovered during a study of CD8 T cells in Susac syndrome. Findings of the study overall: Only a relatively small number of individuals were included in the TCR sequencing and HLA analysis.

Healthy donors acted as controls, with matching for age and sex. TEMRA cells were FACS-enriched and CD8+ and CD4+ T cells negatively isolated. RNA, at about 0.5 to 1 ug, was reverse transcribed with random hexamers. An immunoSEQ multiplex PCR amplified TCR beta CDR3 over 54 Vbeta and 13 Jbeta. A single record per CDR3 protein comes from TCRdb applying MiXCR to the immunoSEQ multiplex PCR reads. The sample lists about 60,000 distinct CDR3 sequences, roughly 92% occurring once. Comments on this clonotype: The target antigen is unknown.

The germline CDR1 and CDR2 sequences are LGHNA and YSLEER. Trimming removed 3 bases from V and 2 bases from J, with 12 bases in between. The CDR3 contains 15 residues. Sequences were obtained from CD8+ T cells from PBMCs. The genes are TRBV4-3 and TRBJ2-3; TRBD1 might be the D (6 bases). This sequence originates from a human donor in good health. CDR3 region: CASSHLDSHTDTQYF. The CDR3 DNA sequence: TGCGCCAGCAGCCACCTGGACAGCCACACAGATACGCAGTATTTT.